This TCR beta chain was retrieved from a study of blood T cell repertoires in COVID-19. Looking at the study overall: Donors in the United States, Italy and Spain gave samples during acute or convalescent COVID-19.

V gave up 4 bases and J gave up 1 base, with 14 bases separating them. CDR3 length: 15 amino acids. The germline V gene has CDR1 MNHEY and CDR2 SMNVEV (reference sequence). The protocol was immunoSEQ multiplex PCR, while the TCRdb copy is restricted to in-frame clones and leaves out a portion. Of around 200,000 clones in the sample, around 82% were seen once. The V and J genes are TRBV27 and TRBJ2-7; tentative D call: TRBD1 (6 bases). The sample taken for sequencing was peripheral blood. The clonotype was recovered from a woman between 50 and 59 years old with acute or convalescent COVID-19. The CDR3: CASSSYAQGSYEQYF. CDR3 coding DNA: TGTGCCAGCAGTTCATATGCACAGGGTTCCTACGAGCAGTACTTC.